This passage covers 15 T cell receptor beta chains from one sample sequenced in a study of cytomegalovirus exposure and HLA in healthy donors. Both 60 Vbeta primers and 13 Jbeta primers went into the PCR. The protocol was immunoSEQ multiplex PCR, while the TCRdb copy is restricted to in-frame clones and leaves out a portion. The sample has about 180,000 clones; around 80% are singletons. Input material: PBMCs. These receptors were collected from a girl under 18 in good health and CMV-seropositive.

J is TRBJ2-2 and V is TRBV5-6; no clear D. The CDR3 has 15 amino acids. The germline V gene has CDR1 SGHDT and CDR2 YYEEEE. V shed 5 bases and J shed 0 bases, with 11 bases lying between them. The CDR3: CASSLTLANTGELFF. The CDR3 coding sequence is TGTGCCAGCAGTCTGACATTGGCGAACACCGGGGAGCTGTTTTTT. Full variable domain (remainder filled in from reference TRBV5-6 and TRBJ2-2): DAGVTQSPTHLIKTRGQQVTLRCSPKSGHDTVSWYQQALGQGPQFIFQYYEEEERQRGNFPDRFSGHQFPNYSSELNVNALLLGDSALYLCASSLTLANTGELFFGEGSRLTVL.

The chain has TRBV7-3 and TRBJ2-1; 9 positions match TRBD2. The CDR3 consists of 15 residues. In germline, CDR1 is SGHTA, CDR2 FQGTGA. The V and J ends lost 5 bases and 6 bases, in that order; junction bases with no gene match: 8. This chain's CDR3 is CASSRGAGGGNEQFF. The CDR3 nucleotides are TGTGCCAGCAGCCGAGGGGCGGGAGGGGGCAATGAGCAGTTCTTC.

This chain connects TRBV7-9 to TRBJ2-4; 12 bases are shared with TRBD1. CDR1 SEHNR and CDR2 FQNEAQ come from the germline V gene (reference sequence). The J segment lost 8 bases and the V segment lost 5 bases, leaving 7 bases of the junction unmatched. The CDR3 is made up of 15 amino acids. The CDR3 DNA sequence: TGTGCCAGCAGCCTGGGACAGGGGGCAGTTCACATTCAGTACTTC. This encodes CASSLGQGAVHIQYF.

This chain connects TRBV5-6 to TRBJ2-5, with 8 bases lining up with TRBD1. The CDR3 sequence is 17 residues long. J gave up 2 bases and V 4 bases, and 13 bases lay outside the gene matches. In germline, CDR1 is SGHDT, CDR2 YYEEEE. CDR3: CASSLLRQRTGQETQYF. For the CDR3, the DNA is TGTGCCAGCAGCCTACTACGCCAGAGGACAGGGCAAGAGACCCAGTACTTC.

V and J are TRBV5-5 and TRBJ1-1; D possibly corresponds to TRBD1 (6 bases). CDR1 is SGHKS and CDR2 is YYEKEE in the germline V gene (reference sequence). CDR3 length: 16 amino acids. Trimming removed 0 bases from V and 1 base from J, with 13 bases in between. This chain's CDR3 is CASSLAWQGKNTEAFF. CDR3 sequence (DNA): TGTGCCAGCAGCTTGGCCTGGCAGGGGAAGAACACTGAAGCTTTCTTT.

The chain is built from TRBV25-1 and TRBJ2-7; 8 bases align to TRBD1. V shed 5 bases, J shed 2 bases, and the junction held 8 bases outside the gene matches. Germline V gene data show CDR1 as MGHDK and CDR2 as SYGVNS. This CDR3 is built from 15 residues. This CDR3 is CASSTRTGPPYEQYF. CDR3 in DNA: TGTGCCAGCAGTACCCGGACAGGGCCTCCCTACGAGCAGTACTTC.

The chain is built from TRBV2 and TRBJ1-1, with D perhaps TRBD1 (6 bases). The CDR3 totals 14 residues. The V end lost 5 bases, the J end lost 4 bases, and 14 bases lay between the germline ends. CDR1 and CDR2 from the germline V gene are SNHLY and FYNNEI. The CDR3 protein is CASSRIRGGTEAFF. The CDR3 coding sequence is TGTGCCAGCAGTAGGATTAGGGGGGGCACTGAAGCTTTCTTT. The entire variable domain, with the rest obtained from reference TRBV2 and TRBJ1-1, is as follows: EPEVTQTPSHQVTQMGQEVILRCVPISNHLYFYWYRQILGQKVEFLVSFYNNEISEKSEIFDDQFSVERPDGSNFTLKIRSTKLEDSAMYFCASSRIRGGTEAFFGQGTRLTVV.

CDR3 protein: CASSLVPDSSYEQYF. CDR3 nucleotide sequence: TGCGCCAGCAGCTTGGTCCCAGATTCATCCTACGAGCAGTACTTC. This chain connects TRBV5-1 to TRBJ2-7, with D unresolved. V was shortened by 0 bases and J by 1 base, with 11 bases between the two germline ends. The germline CDR1 and CDR2 sequences are SGHRS and YFSETQ. This CDR3 has 15 residues.

The rearrangement uses TRBV5-6 and TRBJ1-1; D uncertain. The CDR3 runs to 14 residues. Trimming removed 4 bases from V and 2 bases from J, with 12 bases in between. Germline loops: CDR1 SGHDT, CDR2 YYEEEE. The CDR3 here is CASSDQIANTEAFF. CDR3 bases: TGTGCCAGCAGCGACCAGATAGCAAACACTGAAGCTTTCTTT.

The rearrangement links TRBV30 to TRBJ1-5; D unresolved. CDR1 is GTSNPN and CDR2 is SVGIG in the germline V gene (reference sequence). This CDR3 spans 14 amino acids. Trimming left V 3 bases short and J 6 bases short, with 15 bases between. The CDR3 region has the DNA TGTGCCTGGAGCAAAGCGATTAATGGTCAGCCCCAGCATTTT. It is translated as CAWSKAINGQPQHF.

The chain combines TRBV5-1 with TRBJ2-7; 9 bases line up with TRBD2. Trimming removed 6 bases from V and 3 bases from J; junction bases left unmatched: 10. Germline-derived CDR1 and CDR2 are SGHRS and YFSETQ. This CDR3 spans 15 amino acids. The CDR3 DNA reads TGCGCCAGCACCATAGGGACTAGCCAGAACTACGAGCAGTACTTC. Translation: CASTIGTSQNYEQYF. Combining the CDR3 with reference TRBV5-1 and TRBJ2-7 gives the whole variable domain KAGVTQTPRYLIKTRGQQVTLSCSPISGHRSVSWYQQTPGQGLQFLFEYFSETQRNKGNFPGRFSGRQFSNSRSEMNVSTLELGDSALYLCASTIGTSQNYEQYFGPGTRLTVT.

This clone has just one count. The chain joins TRBV9 to TRBJ2-6; possible D gene TRBD2, 5 bases. The CDR3 is made up of 13 amino acids. V was cut by 7 bases and J by 0 bases, with 5 bases left in between. Germline CDR1 is SGDLS and CDR2 is YYNGEE. CDR3 protein: CASGSSGANVLTF. CDR3 coding DNA: TGTGCCAGCGGGAGCTCTGGGGCCAACGTCCTGACTTTC.

V usage is TRBV7-3 and J usage is TRBJ1-2, with 9 bases matching TRBD1. This CDR3 contains 13 residues. V gave up 3 bases and J gave up 7 bases; unmatched junction bases: 3. Germline CDR1 reads SGHTA; CDR2 reads FQGTGA. CDR3 DNA: TGTGCCAGCAGCTTCGACAGGGGGACTGGCTACACCTTC. Amino acids: CASSFDRGTGYTF.

CDR3 region: CASSFSEGYTGELFF. The DNA for the CDR3 is TGCGCCAGCAGCTTCTCGGAGGGCTACACCGGGGAGCTGTTTTTT. V and J are TRBV5-1 and TRBJ2-2, with a weak D call TRBD2 (6 bases). There are 15 residues in the CDR3. The ends were cut back, 2 bases at V and 3 bases at J, with 11 bases in the middle. From germline, CDR1 is SGHRS and CDR2 YFSETQ.

The chain has TRBV13 and TRBJ2-1; 14 bases align to TRBD2. The CDR3 is 19 amino acids. CDR1 and CDR2 (germline): PRHDT, FYEKMQ (reference sequence). The trim removed 7 bases at V and 7 bases at J, leaving 18 bases unmatched. The CDR3 loop reads CASKIWSLTTSGRGNEQFF. The CDR3 DNA reads as TGTGCCAGCAAAATATGGAGTCTGACGACTAGCGGGAGGGGAAATGAGCAGTTCTTC.